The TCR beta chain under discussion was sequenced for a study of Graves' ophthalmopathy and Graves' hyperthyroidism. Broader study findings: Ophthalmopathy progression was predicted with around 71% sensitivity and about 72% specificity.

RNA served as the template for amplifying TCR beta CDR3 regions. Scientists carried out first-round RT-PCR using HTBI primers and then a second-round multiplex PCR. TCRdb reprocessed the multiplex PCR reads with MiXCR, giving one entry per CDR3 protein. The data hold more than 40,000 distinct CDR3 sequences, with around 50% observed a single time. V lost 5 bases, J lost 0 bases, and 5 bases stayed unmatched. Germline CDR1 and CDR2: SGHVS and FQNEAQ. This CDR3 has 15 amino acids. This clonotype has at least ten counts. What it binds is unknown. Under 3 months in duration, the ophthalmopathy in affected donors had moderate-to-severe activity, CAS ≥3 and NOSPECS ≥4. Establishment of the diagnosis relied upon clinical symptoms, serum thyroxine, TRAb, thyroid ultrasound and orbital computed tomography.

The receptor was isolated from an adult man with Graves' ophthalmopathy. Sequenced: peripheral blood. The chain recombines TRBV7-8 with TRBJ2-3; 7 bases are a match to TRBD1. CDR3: CASSQRDSSTDTQYF. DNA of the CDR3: TGTGCCAGCAGCCAGAGGGACAGTAGCACAGATACGCAGTATTTT.